This T cell receptor beta chain was sequenced during a study of blood T cells in healthy people across ages (dated by TCRdb to between 2015 and 2017). Study-wide context: In model experiments, roughly one uniquely barcoded TCR beta cDNA molecule per two T cells was captured by template switching. The study measured age-related changes in TCR beta repertoire diversity using deep sequencing normalized with unique cDNA molecular identifiers. Four age groups were formed from the donors: young (average about 17 years), middle-aged (less than 40), aged (under 70) and long-lived (approximately 80). To avoid experimental bias, donors of different ages were distributed randomly across sequencing lanes. Two additional independent replicas of 1 million unique cDNA reads from the same blood draw were analyzed for two donors (one aged 18 to 30 and one aged 80 or older).

Receptor libraries were prepared by 5' RACE. The run used an Illumina HiSeq 2500. The second PCR ran for about 6 to 12 cycles and used a J-beta primer mix along with a sample-barcoded 5' primer. Each TCR beta cDNA molecule received a unique molecular identifier from a template-switch 5' adaptor carrying 12 random nucleotides. At least 2.5 million CDR3-containing paired-end reads were obtained from each sample. First-strand cDNA synthesis was performed from all RNA using the Mint cDNA synthesis kit, with priming by a TRBC-specific oligonucleotide. Following uracil-DNA glycosylase treatment, all cDNA underwent a first 18-cycle PCR with the universal primers M1SS and BC2_uni_R. In the original analysis: Normalization of each sample was performed by random selection of 1 million high-quality reads, each carrying a distinct molecular identifier. Reads sharing molecular identifiers were discarded rather than binned into consensus sequences. MiTCR, set to a Q25 quality threshold and the strictest error-elimination algorithm, was used for CDR3 identification, clonotype clustering and error correction. Lower-bound total TCR beta diversity was estimated with a nonparametric unseen species model using Euler transformation. The raw public reads went through TCRdb reprocessing: fastp at Q25, MiXCR clone calling, in-frame beta chains kept. Every CDR3 protein is listed once, alongside the most common genes and DNA of its rows. It is TCRdb's table, rather than the study itself, that gives the V and J calls and clone size. The sample records about 1.5 million distinct CDR3 sequences, about 45% of which are singletons. Just over 4% of the sample lies in the top ten.

Findings and caveats that apply to the study as a whole: Bulk unsorted PBMC profiling prevented conclusive comparison of naive and antigen-experienced compartments. Total diversity estimates from one million sequenced T cells were considered lower bounds and underestimates. Because donor CMV infection status was unknown, age-related changes in expanded clonotypes were potentially confounded. Compared with the aged group, the long-lived group had more naive CD4+ T cells, fewer expanded clones and increased TCR diversity, suggesting age selection. Observed TCR beta diversity per million T cells fell roughly linearly with age, and a significant reduction was already apparent by age roughly 40. The percentage of naive T cells measured by flow cytometry correlated strongly with observed TCR beta diversity.

The CDR3, cysteine through phenylalanine, is 15 amino acids long. Only the CDR3 region is kept as DNA, spanning 45 bases read in frame from base 1. Cut back by 8 bases and 0 bases, the V and J ends lie 15 bases apart. CDR1 and CDR2, looked up from the germline V gene, are SNHLY and FYNNEI. The donors were around 39 Caucasian individuals from Russia, aged roughly 6 to 95 years, who were systemically healthy. Each donor gave about 9.8 milliliters of peripheral blood, drawn into EDTA-treated Vacutainer tubes. Ficoll-Paque density-gradient centrifugation was used to isolate PBMCs, with at least 7 million obtained per sample. Trizol reagent was used to extract total RNA from the PBMCs, yielding at least 6 micrograms per sample. Naive CD45RAhigh/CD27high T cell percentages were measured by flow cytometry on a PBMC aliquot from every donor. For this clonotype: The antigen it recognizes is unknown. No clone much larger than this one lies a single base away; base qualities are absent.

This chain is built from TRBV2 and TRBJ2-3; TRBD1 could be the D gene, as 7 bases match. Material for sequencing was blood. The TCR was taken from a woman aged 18-30 years in good health. The CDR3 protein is CASLARGHSTDTQYF. The sequenced DNA is TGTGCCAGCCTAGCGAGGGGGCACAGCACAGATACGCAGTATTTT.